This TCR beta chain was found in a study of blood T cell repertoires in COVID-19. Sequenced by immunoSEQ multiplex PCR; TCRdb stores in-frame clones only, minus some. The sample shows about 480,000 clones, around 87% of them seen only once. This sequence originates from a woman aged 40-49 years who had recovered from COVID-19. The material sequenced was PBMCs or T cells enriched from blood (not recorded which).

The CDR3 DNA sequence: TGTGCCAGTAATCGCGACAGGGGAGAGACCCAGTACTTC. Protein product: CASNRDRGETQYF. The chain has TRBV7-9 and TRBJ2-5; 8 bases map to TRBD1. This CDR3 spans 13 amino acids. Per germline, CDR1 SEHNR and CDR2 FQNEAQ (reference sequence). V lost 9 bases to trimming and J lost 4 bases; unmatched junction nucleotides: 7.